The clone carrying this T cell receptor beta chain has a count of ten or more. Its antigen remains unknown. This CDR3 has 15 residues. The germline gives CDR1 SGHRS, CDR2 YFSETQ. V was clipped by 5 bases and J by 4 bases; unmatched bases: 10. Extraction of genomic DNA in unsorted samples used 100 million or so PBMCs. The record originates from a study of shared clonotypes between healthy human individuals. Study-wide findings and caveats: Clonotype sharing among the donors was expected to vary with sequencing depth.

Evenly divided among several immunoSEQ plates was the genomic DNA of each subset. Here immunoSEQ multiplex PCR was the method, and the copy in TCRdb shows in-frame clones only, minus some. The sample shows under 600,000 clones, about three quarters of them seen only once. The sequence was collected from a woman in her forties in good health. Some clones in this sample may be carry-over from other donors' samples. This sequence joins TRBV5-1 and TRBJ2-3, with 7 bases that match TRBD2. The sequencing sample was made of PBMCs. The CDR3, as DNA: TGCGCCAGCAGACGCAGCGGGGAGTCCGCAGATACGCAGTATTTT. It encodes CASRRSGESADTQYF.